The rows below give T cell receptor beta chains drawn from one sample of a study of siplizumab effects on memory and regulatory T cells. Clones were read by immunoSEQ multiplex PCR, and TCRdb kept only the in-frame ones, dropping some. The sample records 70,000 to 90,000 clones, 80% to 90% being singletons. Sequencing used CD4+ T cells sorted from blood. These receptors came from a human donor in good health. Each CDR3 is given with its conserved first and last residue. The D gene is left open where the match is weak. The size of a clone is reported for some rows only, either as once, few or many, or as a class for expanded clones.

>TRBJ1-1|-|TRBV7-9|-
TGTGCCAGCAGCTTTACTCGGGAGGGCGGAGGTGCTTTCTTT
CASSFTREGGGAFF
>TRBJ1-4|-|TRBV5-1|-
TGCGCCAGCAGCTTGGGAAGCGCAGGTATTAATGAAAAACTGTTTTTT
CASSLGSAGINEKLFF
>TRBJ1-5|-|TRBV4-1|-
TGCGCCAGCAGCCACCAGGGAAAAGAATCACAGCCCCAGCATTTT
CASSHQGKESQPQHF
>TRBJ2-1|-|TRBV11-2|-
TGTGCCAGCAGCACCGATGGACTGAACAATGAGCAGTTCTTC
CASSTDGLNNEQFF
>TRBJ2-3|TRBD1|TRBV5-5|-
TGTGCCAGCAGCCGACAGGGAGATACGCAGTATTTT
CASSRQGDTQYF
>TRBJ1-6|TRBD1|TRBV7-2|-
TGTGCCAGCAGGTCGACAGGGGACAATTCACCCCTCCACTTT
CASRSTGDNSPLHF
>TRBJ1-4|TRBD1|TRBV18|-
TGTGCCAGCTCGGGACAGTTAAATGAAAAACTGTTTTTT
CASSGQLNEKLFF
>TRBJ1-3|-|TRBV27|-
TGTGCCAGCAGTATGGCAGGGGACCCCGTCTCTGGAAACACCATATATTTT
CASSMAGDPVSGNTIYF
>TRBJ2-1|TRBD2|TRBV7-2|-
TGTGCCAGCAGCCGAGCTGGGACTAGCGGGATGAGCTCCTACAATGAGCAGTTCTTC
CASSRAGTSGMSSYNEQFF
>TRBJ2-7|TRBD1|TRBV10-3|-
TGTGCCATCAGTGAAATCCGGGACAGGGTGTTGTTC
CAISEIRDRVLF
>TRBJ2-5|TRBD1|TRBV6-4|-
TGTGCCAGCAGTGAGACAGGGGGCCATGAGACCCAGTACTTC
CASSETGGHETQYF
>TRBJ2-5|TRBD2|TRBV29-1|-
TGCAGCGTTGAGATAGCGGGAGGACAAGAGACCCAGTACTTC
CSVEIAGGQETQYF
>TRBJ1-5|-|TRBV7-2|-
TGTGCCAGCAGCTTAGAGGGGTTGAGCAATCAGCCCCAGCATTTT
CASSLEGLSNQPQHF
>TRBJ1-3|-|TRBV7-9|-
TGTGCCAGCAGCCCCGGACTTGGGGGAAACACCATATATTTT
CASSPGLGGNTIYF
>TRBJ2-1|TRBD1|TRBV7-9|-
TGTGCCAGCAGCTTACGACAGGGAGGACAGGGGGAGCAGTTCTTC
CASSLRQGGQGEQFF
>TRBJ2-1|TRBD2|TRBV10-3|-
TGTGCCATCAGAGATCAGAGCGGGAGTTGGAATGAGCAGTTCTTC
CAIRDQSGSWNEQFF
>TRBJ2-7|-|TRBV14|-
TGTGCCAGCAGCCAAACGGCTTACGAGCAGTACTTC
CASSQTAYEQYF
>TRBJ1-3|TRBD1|TRBV25-1|-
TGTGCCAGCAGTTACCGGACAGGGCACCCCTCTGGAAACACCATATATTTT
CASSYRTGHPSGNTIYF
>TRBJ1-1|-|TRBV4-1|-
TGCGCCAGCAGCCAATTCGATAGGTTACCCACTGAAGCTTTCTTT
CASSQFDRLPTEAFF
>TRBJ2-1|TRBD2|TRBV10-3|-
TGTGCCATCGGGACTAGCGGCTACAATGAGCAGTTCTTC
CAIGTSGYNEQFF
>TRBJ2-3|TRBD1|TRBV19|once
TGTGCCAGTAACCCGGGACAGGGGAAAGAACCTACGCAGTATTTT
CASNPGQGKEPTQYF
>TRBJ1-4|-|TRBV5-1|-
TGCGCCAGCAGCTTGGAGGGATCCGCAGCTAATGAAAAACTGTTTTTT
CASSLEGSAANEKLFF
>TRBJ2-1|-|TRBV21-1|-
TGTGCCAGCAGCAAAGGAGGGAGGGCCTACAATGAGCAGTTCTTC
CASSKGGRAYNEQFF
>TRBJ2-3|-|TRBV4-2|-
TGTGCCAGCAGCCAAGAATTCCGGGCTGAGAGCGGCACAGATACGCAGTATTTT
CASSQEFRAESGTDTQYF
>TRBJ2-1|-|TRBV10-3|once
TGTGCCATCAGTGAGAGTCCCTACAATGAGCAGTTCTTC
CAISESPYNEQFF
>TRBJ1-2|-|TRBV28|-
TGTGCCAGCAGTCTTGACAGGCTAGGAAGCTACACCTTC
CASSLDRLGSYTF
>TRBJ2-1|-|TRBV30|-
TGTGCCTGGAGTGTATGGGATGAGCAGTTCTTC
CAWSVWDEQFF
>TRBJ1-1|TRBD1|TRBV5-1|once
TGCGCCAGCAGCGCCGACAGGGGGTGGTACACTGAAGCTTTCTTT
CASSADRGWYTEAFF
>TRBJ1-4|-|TRBV9|once
TGTGCCAGCAGCGTAGGCGGGACAACTAATGAAAAACTGTTTTTT
CASSVGGTTNEKLFF
>TRBJ2-7|TRBD1|TRBV9|-
TGTGCCAGCAGCCCCGGGACAGGGCTATACGAGCAGTACTTC
CASSPGTGLYEQYF
>TRBJ2-2|TRBD2|TRBV28|few
TGTGCCAGAAGACTAGCGGGAGGTAAAACGAACACCGGGGAGCTGTTTTTT
CARRLAGGKTNTGELFF
>TRBJ2-4|-|TRBV7-2|-
TGTGCCAGCAGCTCCCCGGGACTTGTGGGCATTCAGTACTTC
CASSSPGLVGIQYF
>TRBJ2-2|TRBD1|TRBV2|-
TGTGCCAGCAGAACAGACAGGGACACCGGGGAGCTGTTTTTT
CASRTDRDTGELFF
>TRBJ2-2|TRBD1|TRBV18|-
TGTGCCAGCTCAGGCCGTAGGGACAGGGACACCGGGGAGCTGTTTTTT
CASSGRRDRDTGELFF
>TRBJ1-1|-|TRBV11-3|-
TGTGCCAGCAGCATGTTGAGGAACACTGAAGCTTTCTTT
CASSMLRNTEAFF
>TRBJ1-1|-|TRBV27|-
TGTGCCAGCAGTAGGGGTCGGCCCGCCTCCTATGAAGCTTTCTTT
CASSRGRPASYEAFF
>TRBJ1-2|-|TRBV5-1|once
TGCGCCAGCAGCTTGTCAGGGGAGGGCTATGGCTACACCTTC
CASSLSGEGYGYTF
>TRBJ1-6|-|TRBV9|-
TGTGCCAGCAGCCCGACGACTGACAGCTATAATTCACCCCTCCACTTT
CASSPTTDSYNSPLHF
>TRBJ2-3|-|TRBV20-1|-
TGCAGTGCTCTGGTTGGAGATACGCAGTATTTT
CSALVGDTQYF
>TRBJ2-3|-|TRBV5-3|-
TGTGCCAGAAGCTTGGAGCAAATGGGGTTCACAGGGTTGGGGACAGATACGCAGTATTTT
CARSLEQMGFTGLGTDTQYF
>TRBJ1-4|-|TRBV27|-
TGTGCCAGCAGTTTAAAACGGGGTGGAAAACTGTTTTTT
CASSLKRGGKLFF
>TRBJ2-5|TRBD2|TRBV29-1|-
TGCAGCGTGGACATAGGGTTGCGGGGGCAAGAGACCCAGTACTTC
CSVDIGLRGQETQYF
>TRBJ2-1|-|TRBV7-2|-
TGTGCCAGCAGCTTATTCCGAAACAATGAGCAGTTCTTC
CASSLFRNNEQFF
>TRBJ2-2|TRBD1|TRBV7-2|-
TGTGCCAGCAGTCGACAGGGGAACACCGGGGAGCTGTTTTTT
CASSRQGNTGELFF
>TRBJ2-7|-|TRBV6-6|few
TGTGCCAGCACCAAGACGGGACTGATTTCCTACGAGCAGTACTTC
CASTKTGLISYEQYF
>TRBJ1-3|-|TRBV19|-
TGTGCCAGTAGTCTTGAACAGACCCTCGGTGGAAACACCATATATTTT
CASSLEQTLGGNTIYF
>TRBJ2-5|-|TRBV19|-
TGTGCCAGTAGGAGGGGGGCAGGGGCGTACGAGACCCAGTACTTC
CASRRGAGAYETQYF
>TRBJ1-3|-|TRBV11-2|-
TGTGCCAGCAGTCACGGGGGAAACACCATATATTTT
CASSHGGNTIYF
>TRBJ1-1|TRBD1|TRBV11-3|-
TGTGCCAGCAGCCCGCAGACAGGGAGTACTGAAGCTTTCTTT
CASSPQTGSTEAFF